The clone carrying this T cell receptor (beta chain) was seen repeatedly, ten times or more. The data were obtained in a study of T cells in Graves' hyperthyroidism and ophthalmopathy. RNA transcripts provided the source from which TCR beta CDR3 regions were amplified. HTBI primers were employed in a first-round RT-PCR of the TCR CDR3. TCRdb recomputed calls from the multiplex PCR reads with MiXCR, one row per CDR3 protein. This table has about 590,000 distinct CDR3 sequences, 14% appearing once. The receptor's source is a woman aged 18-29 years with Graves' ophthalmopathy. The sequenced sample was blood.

The CDR3 loop reads CASSLGGALEQYF. CDR3 sequence (DNA): TGTGCCAGCAGTTTGGGGGGAGCTCTCGAGCAGTACTTC. The chain carries TRBV27 and TRBJ2-7; possible D gene TRBD2, 6 bases. Germline CDR1 is MNHEY and CDR2 is SMNVEV (reference sequence). Trimming stripped 3 bases from V and 6 bases from J, with 12 bases between. There are 13 residues in the CDR3.